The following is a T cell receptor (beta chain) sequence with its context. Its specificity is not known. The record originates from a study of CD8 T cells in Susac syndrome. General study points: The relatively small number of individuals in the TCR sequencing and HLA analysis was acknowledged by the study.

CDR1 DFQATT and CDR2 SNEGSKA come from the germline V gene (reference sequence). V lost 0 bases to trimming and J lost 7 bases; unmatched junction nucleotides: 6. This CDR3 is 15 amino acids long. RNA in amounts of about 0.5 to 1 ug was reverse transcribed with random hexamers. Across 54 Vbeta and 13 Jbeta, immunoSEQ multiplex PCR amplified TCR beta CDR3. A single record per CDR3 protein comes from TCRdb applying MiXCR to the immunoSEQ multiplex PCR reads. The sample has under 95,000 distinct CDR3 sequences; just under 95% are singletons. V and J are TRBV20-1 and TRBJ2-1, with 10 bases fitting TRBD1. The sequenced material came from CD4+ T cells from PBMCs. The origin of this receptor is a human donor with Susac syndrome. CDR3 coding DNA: TGCAGTGCTAGAGATACGGGACAGGGGCTAAATGAGCAGTTCTTC. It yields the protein CSARDTGQGLNEQFF.